This T cell receptor beta chain was profiled in a study of shared clonotypes between healthy human individuals (dated by TCRdb to the early 2020s). Regarding the research as a whole: The cohort included a few men and two women between 18 and 49 years of age. To increase sequencing depth and limit assay-specific biases, different laboratories used diverse techniques to prepare libraries and sequence TCR repertoires. Blood TCR repertoires of several healthy adults were deeply sequenced to estimate repertoire size and the extent of clonotype sharing between individuals. Leukapheresis yielded between about 0.85 and 10 billion PBMCs per donor. Per donor, three plates each were used for CD4 naive and CD4 memory, two for CD8 naive, and one for CD8 memory.

Including cysteine and phenylalanine, the CDR3 has 12 amino acids. Only the CDR3 DNA is retained, 36 bases long and in frame from the first base. From a lookup of the germline V gene, CDR1 and CDR2 are SNHLY and FYNNEI. Trimming takes 4 bases from V and 7 bases from J, and the germline ends sit 11 bases apart. Using the deep immunoSEQ assay, multiplex PCR amplified TCR CDR3 regions from genomic DNA. For each cell subset, the extracted genomic DNA was distributed evenly across all wells of several immunoSEQ 96-well plates, and each plate served as one replicate. For sorted subsets, each replicate PCR was loaded with about 200 ng genomic DNA, equivalent to some 31,000 T cell genomes. The purified libraries were quantified using a Qubit 3.0 fluorometer, sized with a Bioanalyzer 2100, and then quantified again using the KAPA Library Quantification kit. Each immunoSEQ 96-well plate was sequenced on its own single-read 150-cycle Illumina NextSeq 550 flow cell. As for how the authors treated the data: Because the immunoSEQ output held only junctional sequences and lacked quality scores, the filtering could not match the filtering applied to full-length reads. Sequences were annotated with PyIR, a Python wrapper for IgBLAST v1.9, and V/J genes and CDR3 were assigned using IMGT germline references. Reads were removed for weak V/J assignments (E-value above 1e-6), missing CDR3, stop codons, out-of-frame junctions, or ambiguous translated residues. V3J clonotypes were defined by identical inferred V gene, J gene, and CDR3 amino acid sequence. Percentage overlap between repertoires was calculated by dividing the number of shared unique clonotypes by the size of the smaller repertoire. Richness of each repertoire was evaluated using RTK rarefaction, the Chao1 estimator, and Recon v2.1 estimates of unobserved clonotypes. Generation probabilities were computed with OLGA for all TCRbeta clonotypes obtained by the gDNA method from a handful of donors. TCRdb mirrors the immuneACCESS table, restricted to in-frame sequences. Some clones are absent from its copies; in checked studies, under half trace to an unresolved V gene, and the reason for the others is unknown. That table supplies the V and J calls and clone size; D and trimming were determined from the DNA. In all, the sample holds millions of clones, and more than 85% of those were seen once. Roughly 1.7% of the sample goes to the ten largest clones.

The study at large found these results: Only blood was sampled, and tissue TCR repertoires likely differ from those in blood. Pairwise subsampling indicated that sequencing depth was expected to affect the degree of clonotype sharing among donors. Rarefaction of sorted-subset datasets indicated incomplete sequencing despite the large sequencing depth. Compared with non-shared clonotypes, clonotypes shared by all four sorted-subset donors had higher generation probabilities. Naive subsets generally had larger estimated clonotype richness than memory subsets did. Because the study included a small number of donors, the genetic and exposure-history diversity represented was limited. Sharing across a few donors was observed for roughly 5.4% of naive CD4, less than 4% of naive CD8, over 2% of memory CD4, and 0.4% of memory CD8 clonotypes.

CD8 naive samples were obtained by positive selection for CCR7 among CD45RO-negative cells, yielding a CD45RA+CCR7+ population from which TemRA cells were excluded. The donors were healthy, HIV-negative adults who had no recently reported acute infections or vaccinations. All donors were Caucasian adults living in Nashville, Tennessee, USA. After blood collection by leukapheresis, PBMCs were isolated using Ficoll-Histopaque density gradient centrifugation and then cryopreserved in the vapor phase of liquid nitrogen. Purity and quantity of every magnetically sorted T cell population were checked by analytical flow cytometry. From each sorted fraction, genomic DNA was isolated and quantified by UV absorbance on a Nanodrop 2000c. On this clone itself: Its antigen is not yet known. No per-base quality is available; no much larger clone lies one base away.

The receptor comes from a man aged 18 to 30 in good health. Some clones in this sample may be carry-over from other donors' samples. The sequence is built from TRBV2 and TRBJ2-7; the D segment could be TRBD2, given 5 matching bases. The sample comprised naive CD8+ T cells from PBMCs. Sample cell subset or site, as interpreted from the label and publication: CD45RA+CCR7+. The CDR3 sequence is CASSVLGEEQYF. The DNA is TGTGCCAGCAGTGTCTTGGGAGAAGAGCAGTACTTC.